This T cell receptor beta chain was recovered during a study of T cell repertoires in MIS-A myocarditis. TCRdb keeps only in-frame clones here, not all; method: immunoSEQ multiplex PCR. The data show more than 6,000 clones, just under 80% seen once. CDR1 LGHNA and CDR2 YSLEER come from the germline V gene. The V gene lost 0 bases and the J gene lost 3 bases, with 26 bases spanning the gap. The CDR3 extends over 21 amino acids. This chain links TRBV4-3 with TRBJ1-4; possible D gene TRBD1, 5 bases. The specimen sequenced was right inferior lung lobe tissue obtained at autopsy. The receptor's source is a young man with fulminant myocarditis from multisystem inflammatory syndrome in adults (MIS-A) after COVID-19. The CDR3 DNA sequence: TGCGCCAGCAGCCAAGACTGGGTAGCGTGGGCAGGGAAGAAGGCTAATGAAAAACTGTTTTTT. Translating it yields CASSQDWVAWAGKKANEKLFF.